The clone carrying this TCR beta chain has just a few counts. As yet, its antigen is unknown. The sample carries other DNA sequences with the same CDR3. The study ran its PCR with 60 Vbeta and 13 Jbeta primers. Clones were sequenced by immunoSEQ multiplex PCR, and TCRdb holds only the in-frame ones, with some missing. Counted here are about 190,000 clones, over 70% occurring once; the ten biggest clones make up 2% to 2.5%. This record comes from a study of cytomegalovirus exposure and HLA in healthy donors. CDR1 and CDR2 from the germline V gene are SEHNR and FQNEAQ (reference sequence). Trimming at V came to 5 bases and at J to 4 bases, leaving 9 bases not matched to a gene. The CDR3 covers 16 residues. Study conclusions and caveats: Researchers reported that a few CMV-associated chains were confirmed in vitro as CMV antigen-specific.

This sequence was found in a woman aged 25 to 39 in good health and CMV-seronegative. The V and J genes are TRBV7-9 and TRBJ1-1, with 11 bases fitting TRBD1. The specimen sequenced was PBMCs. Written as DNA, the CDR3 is TGTGCCAGCAGCCAAAGACCCGGGACAGGGGGCACTGAAGCTTTCTTT. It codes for CASSQRPGTGGTEAFF.